Listed below are T cell receptor beta chains from one sample, sequenced in a study of blood T cell repertoires in COVID-19. Assay used: immunoSEQ multiplex PCR; TCRdb lists only in-frame clones, some missing. Of about 340,000 clones in the sample, about 93% are singletons; the top ten hold around 3.5%. Sequenced sample: peripheral blood. All receptors derive from a woman under 30 who had recovered from COVID-19. The CDR3 runs from the conserved cysteine through the conserved F or W. D genes are given only for firm matches. Clone size is shown for a subset of rows, as once, few, many or a class of expanded clone.

>NA|TRBJ1-2|once|TRBV7-6
TGTGCCAGCAGCTCCCGACAAGGTGGCTACACCTTC
CASSSRQGGYTF
>TRBD1|TRBJ1-5|NA|TRBV7-9
TGTGCCAGCAGTTCAGGGGGTCAGCCCCAGCATTTT
CASSSGGQPQHF
>TRBD1|TRBJ2-6|few|TRBV6-2/TRBV6-3
TGTGCCAGCAGTTTTCCAGACAGGGGGACCCACTCTGGGGCCAACGTCCTGACTTTC
CASSFPDRGTHSGANVLTF
>NA|TRBJ1-1|once|TRBV4-1
TGCGCCAGCAGCCCGGACAGCGCGAACACTGAAGCTTTCTTT
CASSPDSANTEAFF
>TRBD2|TRBJ2-4|NA|TRBV4-3
TGCGCCAGCAGCCAAGACCCTGGACTAGCGGGAGGCAAAAACATTCAGTACTTC
CASSQDPGLAGGKNIQYF
>TRBD1|TRBJ1-5|NA|TRBV19
TGTGCCAGTAGTGCGACAGGGGGTAGCAATCAGCCCCAGCATTTT
CASSATGGSNQPQHF
>TRBD1|TRBJ2-1|NA|TRBV27
TGTGCCAGCAGTATGACAGGGGCGGGTGGCAATGAGCAGTTCTTC
CASSMTGAGGNEQFF
>TRBD2|TRBJ2-6|NA|TRBV19
TGTGCCAGTAGTGCGCGGGGGTACTCTGGGGCCAACGTCCTGACTTTC
CASSARGYSGANVLTF
>NA|TRBJ2-4|few|TRBV21-1
TGTGCCAGCAGCGTTGGGACTGCGGGCCAGGCCAAAAACATTCAGTACTTC
CASSVGTAGQAKNIQYF
>NA|TRBJ2-2|NA|TRBV5-8
TGTGCCAGCAGCTTGGTAGTGGGAGTGACCACCGGGGAGCTGTTTTTT
CASSLVVGVTTGELFF
>NA|TRBJ2-1|NA|TRBV27
TGTGCCAGCAGTTTAAGGGGGTGGATTACTCGGGGAAAGAGTGAGCAGTTCTTC
CASSLRGWITRGKSEQFF
>NA|TRBJ1-1|NA|TRBV27
TGTGCCAGCAGTTTAATAGGGGGCACTGAAGCTTTCTTT
CASSLIGGTEAFF
>TRBD2|TRBJ2-5|NA|TRBV11-2
TGTGCCAGCAGCTCCCTTGAGACTAGCGGGTACCAAGAGACCCAGTACTTC
CASSSLETSGYQETQYF
>NA|TRBJ2-3|NA|TRBV5-4
TGTGCCAGCAGCCGACAGGCGTCTAGCACAGATACGCAGTATTTT
CASSRQASSTDTQYF
>NA|TRBJ2-1|NA|TRBV24-1
TGTGCCACCAGTGCGACAGGACCTTACAATGAGCAGTTCTTC
CATSATGPYNEQFF
>NA|TRBJ2-1|NA|TRBV12-2
TGTGCAAGTCGCTTAGCGGAAGGACAGGGGTGGACTAGGGAGCAGTTCTTC
CASRLAEGQGWTREQFF
>TRBD2|TRBJ2-3|NA|TRBV2
TGTGCCAGCGCTACCGGGACTAGCAGATACACAGATACGCAGTATTTT
CASATGTSRYTDTQYF
>TRBD1|TRBJ2-2|NA|TRBV5-1
TGCGCCAGCAGCTTGGACAGGGGCGTGAACACCGGGGAGCTGTTTTTT
CASSLDRGVNTGELFF
>NA|TRBJ1-1|few|TRBV6-5
TGTGCCAGCAATACGGGAGGGAAAGCTTTCTTT
CASNTGGKAFF
>NA|TRBJ2-5|NA|TRBV5-1
TGCGCCAGCAGCTTGAACGGGGGAGTAACACAAGAGACCCAGTACTTC
CASSLNGGVTQETQYF
>TRBD2|TRBJ2-3|NA|TRBV15
TGTGCCACCAGCAGAGTCACATTTGCGGGAGGAGAGCCAGATACGCAGTATTTT
CATSRVTFAGGEPDTQYF
>NA|TRBJ2-1|NA|TRBV5-1
TGCGCCAGCAGCTTGCGGGGTGGAGATGAGCAGTTCTTC
CASSLRGGDEQFF
>TRBD1|TRBJ2-1|NA|TRBV5-1
TGCGCCAGCAGCTTGGCTTACAGGGGCCCGGGGAATGAGCAGTTCTTC
CASSLAYRGPGNEQFF
>NA|TRBJ1-5|NA|TRBV5-1
TGCGCCAGCAGCCTAGAGGTGGCCCACGTTCAGCCCCAGCATTTT
CASSLEVAHVQPQHF
>TRBD1|TRBJ2-3|NA|TRBV7-8
TGTGCCAGCAGCTTAGCGACCGACAGGGGCAATGGAGATACGCAGTATTTT
CASSLATDRGNGDTQYF
>TRBD2|TRBJ2-5|few|TRBV2
TGTGCCAGCAGTTCTAAGCGGGGGAAAGAGACCCAGTACTTC
CASSSKRGKETQYF
>NA|TRBJ1-5|NA|TRBV15
TGTGCCACCAGCAGCCCCGGCAGGGGCGGCAATCAGCCCCAGCATTTT
CATSSPGRGGNQPQHF
>NA|TRBJ2-3|once|TRBV6-5
TGTGCCAGCAGGCGCGGGACAGCAGATACGCAGTATTTT
CASRRGTADTQYF
>NA|TRBJ2-3|NA|TRBV4-3
TGCGCCAGCAGCCCCAGGGGGGCAGGGACGGGTACAGATACGCAGTATTTT
CASSPRGAGTGTDTQYF
>TRBD1|TRBJ2-3|NA|TRBV6-2/TRBV6-3
TGTGCCAGCAGTTCTCAAGACAGGGCACGGACAGATACGCAGTATTTT
CASSSQDRARTDTQYF
>TRBD1|TRBJ1-2|NA|TRBV27
TGTGCCAGCAGTCGAGGGACAGGGGGTGATGGCTACACCTTC
CASSRGTGGDGYTF
>TRBD1|TRBJ1-2|NA|TRBV7-2
TGTGCCAGCAGCTTCGGTATCCAGGGACAGAACGGCTACACCTTC
CASSFGIQGQNGYTF
>NA|TRBJ1-5|few|TRBV30
TGTGCCTGGAGTGTACGGGGCAATCAGCCCCAGCATTTT
CAWSVRGNQPQHF
>NA|TRBJ2-1|NA|TRBV20-1
TGCAGTGCCGGTCTGGACAATGAGCAGTTCTTC
CSAGLDNEQFF
>NA|TRBJ2-5|NA|TRBV30
TGTGCCTGGAGTGTACTTTTAGGGGGTCAAGAGACCCAGTACTTC
CAWSVLLGGQETQYF
>TRBD1|TRBJ1-5|NA|TRBV11-2
TGTGCCAGCAGCAATACAGGGGACAATCAGCCCCAGCATTTT
CASSNTGDNQPQHF
>NA|TRBJ1-1|NA|TRBV5-1
TGCGCCAGCAGCGTCAGGGAGGGGAACACTGAAGCTTTCTTT
CASSVREGNTEAFF
>TRBD1|TRBJ1-1|NA|TRBV19
TGTGCCAGTAGTATTCGGGGACAGGTAATGAACACTGAAGCTTTCTTT
CASSIRGQVMNTEAFF
>TRBD1|TRBJ1-3|NA|TRBV11-3
TGTGCCAGCAGCTGGGACAGCCGCTCTGGAAACACCATATATTTT
CASSWDSRSGNTIYF
>TRBD2|TRBJ2-1|NA|TRBV5-1
TGCGCCAGCAGCTTGGTCGCTAGCGGCAATGAGCAGTTCTTC
CASSLVASGNEQFF
>TRBD1|TRBJ2-1|NA|TRBV4-1
TGCGCCAGCAGCCTGACAGGGGGCGACGGGAGGGCCCCCTACAATGAGCAGTTCTTC
CASSLTGGDGRAPYNEQFF
>NA|TRBJ1-4|NA|TRBV15
TGTGCCACCAGCCGTTCCTTGGACAGATTTGAAAAACTGTTTTTT
CATSRSLDRFEKLFF
>NA|TRBJ1-2|NA|TRBV7-9
TGTGCCAGCACCCAGACCTCTTCAGCGGACTATGGCTACACCTTC
CASTQTSSADYGYTF
>NA|TRBJ2-1|NA|TRBV11-2
TGTGCCAGCAGCCGGAGACAGGATATTTCCTACAATGAGCAGTTCTTC
CASSRRQDISYNEQFF
>TRBD2|TRBJ2-4|NA|TRBV5-7
TGTGCCAGCAGCTTCCTAGCGGGCACTGAGGGCATTCAGTACTTC
CASSFLAGTEGIQYF
>TRBD2|TRBJ2-1|NA|TRBV27
TGTGCCAGCAGTTTTACTAGCGTGGACAATGAGCAGTTCTTC
CASSFTSVDNEQFF
>TRBD2|TRBJ2-1|NA|TRBV29-1
TGCAGCCTAGGGAGCGGGAGGGGCGGTGAGCAGTTCTTC
CSLGSGRGGEQFF
>TRBD2|TRBJ2-2|NA|TRBV14
TGTGCCAGCAGCCATAGCGCTAGCGGGAGGGCCCTCCGGGAGCTGTTTTTT
CASSHSASGRALRELFF
>TRBD1|TRBJ2-5|NA|TRBV19
TGTGCCAGTAGTACTCTGACAGGGTACCAAGAGACCCAGTACTTC
CASSTLTGYQETQYF
>TRBD2|TRBJ2-3|NA|TRBV11-3
TGTGCCAGCAAAAGACTAGCGGGAGGAGATACGCAGTATTTT
CASKRLAGGDTQYF
>NA|TRBJ1-5|NA|TRBV7-9
TGTGCCAGCAGCCACGCAGGGCACGGCAATCAGCCCCAGCATTTT
CASSHAGHGNQPQHF
>TRBD2|TRBJ2-1|NA|TRBV5-1
TGCGCCAGCAGCAGGACTAGCGGGCACAATGAGCAGTTCTTC
CASSRTSGHNEQFF
>TRBD1|TRBJ1-6|once|TRBV18
TGTGCCAGCTCAACAACCGGGACAGGGGTTAATTCACCCCTCCACTTT
CASSTTGTGVNSPLHF
>TRBD1|TRBJ1-5|NA|TRBV29-1
TGCAGCGTTGCACAGGGGGCGGATCAGCCCCAGCATTTT
CSVAQGADQPQHF
>NA|TRBJ2-2|once|TRBV6-6
TGTGCCAGCAGTCGAGCCAGGAGGGGAGAGTACACCGGGGAGCTGTTTTTT
CASSRARRGEYTGELFF
>TRBD1|TRBJ1-4|NA|TRBV5-6
TGTGCCAGCAGCCAAAGAGGGACAGGGAATGAAAAACTGTTTTTT
CASSQRGTGNEKLFF
>NA|TRBJ2-3|NA|TRBV7-2
TGTGCCAGCAGCCCCGACTGGACTAGCACAGATACGCAGTATTTT
CASSPDWTSTDTQYF